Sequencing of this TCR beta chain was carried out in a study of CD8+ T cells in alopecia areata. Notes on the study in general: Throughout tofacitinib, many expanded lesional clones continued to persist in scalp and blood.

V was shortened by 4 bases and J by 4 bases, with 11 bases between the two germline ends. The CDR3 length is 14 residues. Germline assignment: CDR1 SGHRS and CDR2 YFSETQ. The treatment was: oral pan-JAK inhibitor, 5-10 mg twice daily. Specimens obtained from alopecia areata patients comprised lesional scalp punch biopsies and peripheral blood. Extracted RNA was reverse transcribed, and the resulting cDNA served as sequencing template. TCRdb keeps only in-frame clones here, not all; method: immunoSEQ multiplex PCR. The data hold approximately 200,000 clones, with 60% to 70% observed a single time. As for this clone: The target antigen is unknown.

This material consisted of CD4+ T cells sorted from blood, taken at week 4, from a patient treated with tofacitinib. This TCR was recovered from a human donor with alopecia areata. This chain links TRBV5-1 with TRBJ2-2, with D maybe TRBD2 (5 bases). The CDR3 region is CASSEGLLTGELFF. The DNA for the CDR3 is TGCGCCAGCAGCGAGGGCCTACTCACCGGGGAGCTGTTTTTT.